This TCR beta chain was recovered during a study of cytomegalovirus exposure and HLA in healthy donors. Losses at the gene ends were 3 bases for V and 5 bases for J; bases not matched to a gene: 7. The germline V gene has CDR1 MNHEY and CDR2 SMNVEV (reference sequence). This CDR3 comprises 15 residues. The donors formed part of the approximately 130-subject validation cohort, distinct from the approximately 670-subject first cohort. The table came from immunoSEQ multiplex PCR; TCRdb's copy has only in-frame clones and leaves some out. Among approximately 280,000 clones listed, approximately 86% were seen once.

The source material was PBMCs. The chain combines TRBV27 with TRBJ2-1; 7 nucleotides align to TRBD2. The sequence derives from a woman aged 18-35 years in good health and CMV-seronegative. The CDR3 nucleotides are TGTGCCAGCAGTTTTGGGCGGGGGTACAACAATGAGCAGTTCTTC. It yields the protein CASSFGRGYNNEQFF.